Below, 11 T cell receptor beta chains from the same sample are listed, as sequenced in a study of blood T cell repertoires in COVID-19 (dated by TCRdb to 2020 to 2021). Libraries were made using the immunoSEQ multiplex PCR assay. In its TCRdb copy, this immuneACCESS table keeps in-frame sequences only and misses some clones. Where compared with another copy, unresolved V genes explain less than half of these, and the others have no known cause. The sample profile shows about 670,000 clones; about 87% of them were found once. Over 0.2% of the sample is held by the ten biggest clonotypes. Source material: peripheral blood. The receptors originated from a woman aged 18-29 years with acute or convalescent COVID-19.

The V call is TRBV7-9, the J call TRBJ1-1; D gene uncertain. CDR1 and CDR2 (germline): SEHNR, FQNEAQ (reference sequence). V shed 7 bases and J shed 5 bases, with 17 bases lying between them. The length of the CDR3 is 14 residues. The CDR3 nucleotides are TGTGCCAGCAACATGGGCCCTCGGAGGACTGAAGCTTTCTTT. It codes for CASNMGPRRTEAFF.

V is TRBV10-3 and J is TRBJ2-5, with D maybe TRBD2 (6 bases). This CDR3 has 16 residues. Trimming removed 1 base at V and 5 bases at J, with 17 bases between. CDR1 ENHRY and CDR2 SYGVKD come from the germline V gene. The CDR3, as DNA: TGTGCCATCAGTGAGTACTGCCGGGGCGGGGATGAGACCCAGTACTTC. Encoded protein: CAISEYCRGGDETQYF.

In its sample, this clone was seen once. J is TRBJ1-2 and V is TRBV7-2, with 9 positions matching TRBD1. This CDR3 is built from 15 residues. V dropped 4 bases and J dropped 2; count of bases not matched to a gene: 5. Germline V lookup: CDR1 SGHTA, CDR2 FQGNSA. The CDR3 nucleotides are TGTGCCAGCAGCTCCGGGACAGGGATAAACTATGGCTACACCTTC. Its protein is CASSSGTGINYGYTF.

The chain carries TRBV6-5 and TRBJ1-1; weak D call: TRBD1 (6 bases). Germline V gene data show CDR1 as MNHEY and CDR2 as SVGAGI. CDR3 length: 12 amino acids. Trimming took 11 bases from V and 4 from J, leaving 14 bases between them. The DNA for the CDR3 is TGTGCCGTTTCGACAGGTCCCACTGAAGCTTTCTTT. Amino acids: CAVSTGPTEAFF.

The chain joins TRBV4-3 to TRBJ2-2; 8 nucleotides align to TRBD1. With 4 bases clipped from V and 2 bases from J, the junction kept 9 bases outside the gene matches. CDR3 size: 17 residues. CDR1 is LGHNA and CDR2 is YSLEER in the germline V gene. Here the CDR3 reads CASSPRTGQANTGELFF. CDR3 nucleotide sequence: TGCGCCAGCAGCCCGCGGACGGGACAGGCCAACACCGGGGAGCTGTTTTTT.

The rearrangement joins TRBV15 to TRBJ1-5, with 9 bases fitting TRBD1. V was clipped by 0 bases and J by 5 bases; unmatched bases: 14. CDR3 size: 19 residues. Looked up from germline, CDR1 is LNHNV and CDR2 is YYDKDF (reference sequence). The CDR3 sequence: CATSRDGRTGEFTDQPQHF. For the CDR3, the DNA is TGTGCCACCAGCAGAGATGGGAGGACAGGGGAATTCACCGATCAGCCCCAGCATTTT.

This sequence joins TRBV5-6 and TRBJ1-1; D remains ambiguous. The CDR3 extends over 13 amino acids. V shed 0 bases and J shed 4 bases, with 7 bases lying between them. Germline V gene sequence: CDR1 SGHDT, CDR2 YYEEEE. The CDR3 is CASSLGRPTEAFF. CDR3 DNA sequence: TGTGCCAGCAGCTTGGGGCGGCCCACTGAAGCTTTCTTT.

The gene calls are TRBV20-1 and TRBJ2-1; D not resolved. Between the trimmed V and J ends, which lost 3 bases and 9 bases, there was a span of 15 bases. Germline CDR1 and CDR2: DFQATT and SNEGSKA (reference sequence). The CDR3 runs 13 residues. The chain's CDR3 is CSASWAYGSEQFF. CDR3 DNA sequence: TGCAGTGCTAGTTGGGCCTACGGCAGTGAGCAGTTCTTC.

The V call is TRBV6-6, the J call TRBJ1-6; 10 bases align to TRBD1. Per germline, CDR1 MNHNY and CDR2 SVGAGI (reference sequence). This CDR3 comprises 14 residues. V lost 6 bases and J lost 10; bases outside the gene matches: 6. DNA of the CDR3: TGTGCCAGCAGCCACGGACAGGGGGACTCACCCCTCCACTTT. It codes for CASSHGQGDSPLHF.

The V gene is TRBV29-1, the J gene TRBJ2-1; D perhaps matches TRBD2 (7 bases). The CDR3 has 14 residues. The V gene's germline CDR1 is SQVTM and CDR2 ANQGSEA. V was clipped by 3 bases and J by 9 bases, with 18 bases between them. The CDR3 DNA is TGCAGCGTTGATTTGTGGGGGGGCTATGGTGAGCAGTTCTTC. Protein sequence: CSVDLWGGYGEQFF.

This clone came up once. The CDR3 nucleotides read TGTGCCAGCAGCTTATGGGCTAGCGGGGTAGCAGATACGCAGTATTTT. Its translation: CASSLWASGVADTQYF. The chain is built from TRBV7-2 and TRBJ2-3, with 9 bases fitting TRBD2. CDR3 size: 16 residues. Looked up from germline, CDR1 is SGHTA and CDR2 is FQGNSA. The V and J ends lost 2 bases and 4 bases, in that order; junction bases with no gene match: 7.